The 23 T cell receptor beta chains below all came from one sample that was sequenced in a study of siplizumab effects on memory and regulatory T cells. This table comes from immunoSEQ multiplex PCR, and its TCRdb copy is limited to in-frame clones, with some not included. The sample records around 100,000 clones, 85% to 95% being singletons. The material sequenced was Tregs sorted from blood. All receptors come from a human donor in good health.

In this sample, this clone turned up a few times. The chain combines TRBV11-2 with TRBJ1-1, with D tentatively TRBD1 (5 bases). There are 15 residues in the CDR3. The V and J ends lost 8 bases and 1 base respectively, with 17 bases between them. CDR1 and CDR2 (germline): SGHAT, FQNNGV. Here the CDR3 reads CASRGGYPENTEAFF. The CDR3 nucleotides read TGTGCCAGCCGGGGGGGATACCCCGAGAACACTGAAGCTTTCTTT.

The CDR3 protein is CASSLAGGITDTQYF. For the CDR3, the DNA is TGCGCCAGCAGCTTGGCCGGGGGGATCACAGATACGCAGTATTTT. The rearrangement links TRBV5-1 to TRBJ2-3; 7 bases agree with TRBD2. CDR1 is SGHRS and CDR2 is YFSETQ in the germline V gene. V gave up 0 bases and J gave up 2 bases; unmatched junction bases: 3. This CDR3 has 15 amino acids. The entire variable domain, with the rest obtained from reference TRBV5-1 and TRBJ2-3, is as follows: KAGVTQTPRYLIKTRGQQVTLSCSPISGHRSVSWYQQTPGQGLQFLFEYFSETQRNKGNFPGRFSGRQFSNSRSEMNVSTLELGDSALYLCASSLAGGITDTQYFGPGTRLTVL.

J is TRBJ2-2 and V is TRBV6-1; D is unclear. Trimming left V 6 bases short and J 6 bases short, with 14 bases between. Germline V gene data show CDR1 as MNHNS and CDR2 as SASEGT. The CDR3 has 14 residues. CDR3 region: CASSPFVGSGELFF. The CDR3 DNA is TGTGCCAGCAGCCCCTTCGTCGGCTCCGGGGAGCTGTTTTTT.

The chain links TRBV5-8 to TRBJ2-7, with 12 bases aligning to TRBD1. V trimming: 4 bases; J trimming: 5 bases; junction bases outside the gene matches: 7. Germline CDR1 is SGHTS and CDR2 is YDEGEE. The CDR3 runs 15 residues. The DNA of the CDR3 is TGTGCCAGCAGCCCCTCCGGGACAGGGGGCGACGAGCAGTACTTC. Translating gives CASSPSGTGGDEQYF.

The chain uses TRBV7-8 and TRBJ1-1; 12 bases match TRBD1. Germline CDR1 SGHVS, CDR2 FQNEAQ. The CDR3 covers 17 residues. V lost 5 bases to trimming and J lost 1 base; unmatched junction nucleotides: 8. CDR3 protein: CASSILGQGAPNTEAFF. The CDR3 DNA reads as TGTGCCAGCAGCATACTGGGACAGGGGGCCCCGAACACTGAAGCTTTCTTT.

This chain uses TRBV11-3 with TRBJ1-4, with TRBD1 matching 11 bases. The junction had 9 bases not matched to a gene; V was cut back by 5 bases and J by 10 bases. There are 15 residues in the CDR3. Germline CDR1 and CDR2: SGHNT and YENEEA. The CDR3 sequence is CASSPRTGGSGKLFF. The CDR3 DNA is TGTGCCAGCAGCCCCCGGACAGGGGGCTCCGGAAAACTGTTTTTT.

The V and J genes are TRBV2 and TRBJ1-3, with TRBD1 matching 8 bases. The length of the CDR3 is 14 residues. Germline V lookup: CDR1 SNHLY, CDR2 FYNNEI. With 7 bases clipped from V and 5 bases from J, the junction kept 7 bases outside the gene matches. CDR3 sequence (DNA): TGTGCCAGCAACGACAGGGGCCGTAGAAACACCATATATTTT. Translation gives CASNDRGRRNTIYF.

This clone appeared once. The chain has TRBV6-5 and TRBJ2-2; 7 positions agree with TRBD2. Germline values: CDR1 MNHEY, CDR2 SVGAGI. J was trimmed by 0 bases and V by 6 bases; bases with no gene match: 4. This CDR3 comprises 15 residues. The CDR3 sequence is CASSPGLTNTGELFF. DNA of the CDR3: TGTGCCAGCAGCCCGGGACTAACGAACACCGGGGAGCTGTTTTTT.

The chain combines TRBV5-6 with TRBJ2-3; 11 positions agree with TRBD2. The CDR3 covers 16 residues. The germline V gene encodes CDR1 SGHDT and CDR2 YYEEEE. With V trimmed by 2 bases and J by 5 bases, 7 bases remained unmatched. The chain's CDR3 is CASSFLSGRAKDTQYF. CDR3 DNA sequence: TGTGCCAGCAGCTTCCTTAGCGGGAGGGCCAAAGATACGCAGTATTTT.

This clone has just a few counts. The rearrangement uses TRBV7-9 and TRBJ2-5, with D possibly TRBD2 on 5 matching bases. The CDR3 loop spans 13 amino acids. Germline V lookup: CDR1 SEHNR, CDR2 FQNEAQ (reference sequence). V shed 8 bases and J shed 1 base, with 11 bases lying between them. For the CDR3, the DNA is TGTGCCAGCGAGAGGGCAGCCCAAGAGACCCAGTACTTC. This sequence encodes CASERAAQETQYF.

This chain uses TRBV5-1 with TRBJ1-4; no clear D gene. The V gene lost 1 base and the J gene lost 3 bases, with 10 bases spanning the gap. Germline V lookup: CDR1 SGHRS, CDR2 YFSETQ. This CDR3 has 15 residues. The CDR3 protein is CASSLSRLSNEKLFF. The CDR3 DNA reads TGCGCCAGCAGCTTGTCGCGGCTCTCTAATGAAAAACTGTTTTTT.

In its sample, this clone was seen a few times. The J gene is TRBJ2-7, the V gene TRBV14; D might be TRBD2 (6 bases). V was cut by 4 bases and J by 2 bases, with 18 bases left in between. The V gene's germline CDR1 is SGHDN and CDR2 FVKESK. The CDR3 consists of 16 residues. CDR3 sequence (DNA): TGTGCCAGCAGCCTGGAGGGTAGCGGAACAACCTACGAGCAGTACTTC. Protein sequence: CASSLEGSGTTYEQYF.

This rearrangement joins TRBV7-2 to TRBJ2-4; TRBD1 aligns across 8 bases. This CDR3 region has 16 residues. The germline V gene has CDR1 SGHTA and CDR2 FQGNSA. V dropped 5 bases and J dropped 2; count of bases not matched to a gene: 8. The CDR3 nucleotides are TGTGCCAGCAGCCCCTGGACAGGGACCCCCAAAAACATTCAGTACTTC. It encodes CASSPWTGTPKNIQYF.

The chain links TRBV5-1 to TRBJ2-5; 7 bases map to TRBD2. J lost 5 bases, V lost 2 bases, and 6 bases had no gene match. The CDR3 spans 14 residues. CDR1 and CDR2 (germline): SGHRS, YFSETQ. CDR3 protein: CASSLGAGEETQYF. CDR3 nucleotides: TGCGCCAGCAGCTTAGGGGCGGGAGAGGAGACCCAGTACTTC.

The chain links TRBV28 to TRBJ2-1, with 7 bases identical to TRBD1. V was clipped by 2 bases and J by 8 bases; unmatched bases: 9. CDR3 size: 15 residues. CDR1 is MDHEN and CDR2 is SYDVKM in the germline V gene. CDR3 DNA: TGTGCCAGCAGTTTAGGGACAGTGGGGTCGGATGAGCAGTTCTTC. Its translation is CASSLGTVGSDEQFF.

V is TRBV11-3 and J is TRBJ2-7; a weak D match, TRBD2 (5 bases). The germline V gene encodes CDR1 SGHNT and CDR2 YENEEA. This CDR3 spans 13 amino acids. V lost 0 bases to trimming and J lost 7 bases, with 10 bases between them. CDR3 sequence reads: CASSLDGPGEQYF. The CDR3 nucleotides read TGTGCCAGCAGCTTAGATGGTCCGGGGGAGCAGTACTTC.

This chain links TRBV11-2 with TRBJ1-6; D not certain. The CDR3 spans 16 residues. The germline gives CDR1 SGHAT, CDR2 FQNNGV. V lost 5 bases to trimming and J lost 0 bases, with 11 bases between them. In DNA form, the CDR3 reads TGTGCCAGCAGCCTCCGCAGGAGCTCCTATAATTCACCCCTCCACTTT. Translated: CASSLRRSSYNSPLHF. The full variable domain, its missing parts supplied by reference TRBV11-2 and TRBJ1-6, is EAGVAQSPRYKIIEKRQSVAFWCNPISGHATLYWYQQILGQGPKLLIQFQNNGVVDDSQLPKDRFSAERLKGVDSTLKIQPAKLEDSAVYLCASSLRRSSYNSPLHFGNGTRLTVT.

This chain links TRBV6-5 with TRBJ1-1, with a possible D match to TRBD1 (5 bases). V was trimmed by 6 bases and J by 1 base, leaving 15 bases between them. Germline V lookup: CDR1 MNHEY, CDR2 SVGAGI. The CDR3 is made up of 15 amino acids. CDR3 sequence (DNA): TGTGCCAGCAGACAGGCCGGAGGCCGGAACACTGAAGCTTTCTTT. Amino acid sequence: CASRQAGGRNTEAFF.

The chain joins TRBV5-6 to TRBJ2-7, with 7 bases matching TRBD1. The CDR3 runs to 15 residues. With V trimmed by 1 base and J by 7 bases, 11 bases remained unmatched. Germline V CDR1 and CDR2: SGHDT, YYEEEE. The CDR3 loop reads CASSLPGTEALEQYF. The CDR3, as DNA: TGTGCCAGCAGCTTGCCCGGGACAGAAGCCTTGGAGCAGTACTTC.

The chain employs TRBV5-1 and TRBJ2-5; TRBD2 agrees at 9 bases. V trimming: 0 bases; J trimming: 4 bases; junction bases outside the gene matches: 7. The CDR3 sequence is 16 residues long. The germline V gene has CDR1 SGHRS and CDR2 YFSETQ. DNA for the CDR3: TGCGCCAGCAGCTTGGGAAGTAGCGGGGGCCCAGAGACCCAGTACTTC. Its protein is CASSLGSSGGPETQYF. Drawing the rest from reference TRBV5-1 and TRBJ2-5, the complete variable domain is KAGVTQTPRYLIKTRGQQVTLSCSPISGHRSVSWYQQTPGQGLQFLFEYFSETQRNKGNFPGRFSGRQFSNSRSEMNVSTLELGDSALYLCASSLGSSGGPETQYFGPGTRLLVL.

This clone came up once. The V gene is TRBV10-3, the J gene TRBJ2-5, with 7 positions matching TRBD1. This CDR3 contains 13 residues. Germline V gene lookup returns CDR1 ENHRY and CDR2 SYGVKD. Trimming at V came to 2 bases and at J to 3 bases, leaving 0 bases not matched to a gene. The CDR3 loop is CAISETGEETQYF. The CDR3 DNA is TGTGCCATCAGTGAGACAGGGGAAGAGACCCAGTACTTC.

Here the CDR3 reads CASSPPSGYEQYF. CDR3 bases: TGTGCCAGCAGTCCCCCTAGCGGCTACGAGCAGTACTTC. The J gene is TRBJ2-7, the V gene TRBV27, with 7 bases matching TRBD2. CDR3 length: 13 residues. The V gene's germline CDR1 is MNHEY and CDR2 SMNVEV (reference sequence). Trimming removed 5 bases from V and 3 bases from J; junction bases left unmatched: 4.

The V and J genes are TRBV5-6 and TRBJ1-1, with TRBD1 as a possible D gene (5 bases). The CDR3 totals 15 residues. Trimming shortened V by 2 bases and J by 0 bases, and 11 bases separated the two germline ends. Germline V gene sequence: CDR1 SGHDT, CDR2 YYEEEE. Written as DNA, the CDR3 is TGTGCCAGCAGCTTCATGCGGGGGATGAACACTGAAGCTTTCTTT. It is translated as CASSFMRGMNTEAFF.